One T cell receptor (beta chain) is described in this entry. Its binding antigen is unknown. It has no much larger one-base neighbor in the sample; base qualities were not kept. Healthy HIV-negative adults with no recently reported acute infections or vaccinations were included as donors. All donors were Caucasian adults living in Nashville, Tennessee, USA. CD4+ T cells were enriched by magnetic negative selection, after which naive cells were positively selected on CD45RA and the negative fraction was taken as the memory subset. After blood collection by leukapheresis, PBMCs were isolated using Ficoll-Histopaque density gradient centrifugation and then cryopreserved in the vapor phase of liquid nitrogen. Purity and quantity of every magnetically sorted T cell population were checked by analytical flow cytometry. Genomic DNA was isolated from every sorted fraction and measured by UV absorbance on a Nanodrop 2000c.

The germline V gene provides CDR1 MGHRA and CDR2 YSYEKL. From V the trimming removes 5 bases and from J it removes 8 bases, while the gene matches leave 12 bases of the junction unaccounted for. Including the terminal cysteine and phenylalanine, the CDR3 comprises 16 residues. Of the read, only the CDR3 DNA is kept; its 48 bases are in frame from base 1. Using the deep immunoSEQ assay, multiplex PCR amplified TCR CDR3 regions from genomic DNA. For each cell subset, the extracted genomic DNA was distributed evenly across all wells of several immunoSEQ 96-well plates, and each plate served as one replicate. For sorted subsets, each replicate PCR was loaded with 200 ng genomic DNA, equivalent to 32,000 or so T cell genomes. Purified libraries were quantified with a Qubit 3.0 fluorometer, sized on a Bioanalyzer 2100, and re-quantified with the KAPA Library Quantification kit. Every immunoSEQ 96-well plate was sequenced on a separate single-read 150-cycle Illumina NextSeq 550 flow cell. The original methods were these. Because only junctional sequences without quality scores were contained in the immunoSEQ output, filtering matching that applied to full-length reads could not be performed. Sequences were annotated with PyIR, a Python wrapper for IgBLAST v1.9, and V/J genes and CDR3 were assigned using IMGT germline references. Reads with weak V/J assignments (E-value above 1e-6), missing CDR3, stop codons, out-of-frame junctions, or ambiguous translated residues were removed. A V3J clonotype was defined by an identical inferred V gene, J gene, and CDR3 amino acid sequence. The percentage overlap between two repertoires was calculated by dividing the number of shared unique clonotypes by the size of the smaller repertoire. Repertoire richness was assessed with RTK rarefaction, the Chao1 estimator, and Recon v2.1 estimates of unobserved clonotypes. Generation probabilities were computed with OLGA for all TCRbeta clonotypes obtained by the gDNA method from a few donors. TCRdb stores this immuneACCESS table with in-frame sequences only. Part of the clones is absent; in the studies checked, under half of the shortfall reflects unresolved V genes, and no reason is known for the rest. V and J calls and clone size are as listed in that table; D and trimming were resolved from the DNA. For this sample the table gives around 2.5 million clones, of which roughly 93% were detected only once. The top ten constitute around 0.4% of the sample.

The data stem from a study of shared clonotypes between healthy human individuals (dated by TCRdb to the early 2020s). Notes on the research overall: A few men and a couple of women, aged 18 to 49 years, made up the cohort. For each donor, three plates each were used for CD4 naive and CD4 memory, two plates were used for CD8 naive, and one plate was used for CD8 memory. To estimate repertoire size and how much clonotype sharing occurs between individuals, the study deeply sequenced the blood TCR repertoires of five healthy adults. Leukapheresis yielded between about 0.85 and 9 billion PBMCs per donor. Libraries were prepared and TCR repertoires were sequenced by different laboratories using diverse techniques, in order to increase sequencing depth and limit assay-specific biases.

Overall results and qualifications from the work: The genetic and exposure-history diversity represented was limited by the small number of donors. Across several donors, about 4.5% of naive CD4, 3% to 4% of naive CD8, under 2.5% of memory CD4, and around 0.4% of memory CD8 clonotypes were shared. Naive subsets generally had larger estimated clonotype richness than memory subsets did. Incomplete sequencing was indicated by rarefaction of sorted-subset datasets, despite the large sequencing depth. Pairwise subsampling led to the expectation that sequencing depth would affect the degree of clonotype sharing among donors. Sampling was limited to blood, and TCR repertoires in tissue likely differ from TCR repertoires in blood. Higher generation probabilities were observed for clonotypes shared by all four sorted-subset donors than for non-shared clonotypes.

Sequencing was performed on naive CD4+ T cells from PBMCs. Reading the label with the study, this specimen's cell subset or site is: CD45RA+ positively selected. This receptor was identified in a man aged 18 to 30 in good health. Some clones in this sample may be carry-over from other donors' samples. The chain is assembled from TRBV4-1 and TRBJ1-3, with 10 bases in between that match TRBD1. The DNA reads TGCGCCAGCAGCGCCCGGGACAGGGGTGTGTACGACACCATATATTTT. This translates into CASSARDRGVYDTIYF.